The 17 T cell receptor beta chains below come from one sample, sequenced in a study of regulatory T cells in long-lasting Graves disease. As to time point: persistent/refractory GD, antithyroid drugs over 5 years with positive TRAb. Extracted RNA from PBMCs served as the source of the TCR library. Arm-PCR of CDR3 regions with iRepertoire HTBI primers generated TCR beta libraries. MiXCR, run by TCRdb on the multiplex PCR reads, gives a single entry per CDR3 protein. This sample carries approximately 440,000 distinct CDR3 sequences, around 20% of them seen once, and the ten largest clones take about 26%. This specimen consisted of peripheral blood mononuclear cells (PBMCs), obtained when the disease was refractory, from a patient treated with antithyroid drugs. The receptors come from a female donor with Graves disease.

This clonotype has just a few counts. The V and J genes are TRBV14 and TRBJ2-7; D is uncertain. Germline CDR1 reads SGHDN; CDR2 reads FVKESK. The length of the CDR3 is 13 residues. V was shortened by 3 bases and J by 0 bases, with 6 bases between the two germline ends. CDR3 nucleotides: TGTGCCAGCAGCCAGATGAGCTCCTACGAGCAGTACTTC. Its protein product is CASSQMSSYEQYF.

V usage is TRBV20-1 and J usage is TRBJ2-7; 14 bases match TRBD2. Losses at the gene ends were 7 bases for V and 4 bases for J; bases not matched to a gene: 6. Germline-derived CDR1 and CDR2 are DFQATT and SNEGSKA (reference sequence). The CDR3 totals 14 residues. The CDR3 coding sequence is TGCAGTGTCCCGACTAGCGGGAGGGCGTACGAGCAGTACTTC. It yields the protein CSVPTSGRAYEQYF.

V is TRBV19 and J is TRBJ1-5, with a weak D call TRBD1 (6 bases). Per germline, CDR1 LNHDA and CDR2 SQIVND (reference sequence). Trimming left V 3 bases short and J 0 bases short, with 24 bases between. This CDR3 region has 20 residues. The CDR3 region has the DNA TGTGCCAGTAGTATGGGGGGGGCCAGGGCCGCGACCTATAGCAATCAGCCCCAGCATTTT. It translates to CASSMGGARAATYSNQPQHF.

This clonotype has at least ten counts. This chain links TRBV6-5 with TRBJ1-4; 7 nucleotides match TRBD1. Germline CDR1 and CDR2: MNHEY and SVGAGI. The CDR3 consists of 14 residues. The trim removed 4 bases at V and 6 bases at J, leaving 5 bases unmatched. The DNA of the CDR3 is TGTGCCAGCAGTTTCGGGACAGTCGATGAAAAACTGTTTTTT. Translating it yields CASSFGTVDEKLFF.

In its sample, this clonotype was seen many times. The chain combines TRBV2 with TRBJ1-2; no definite D call. Germline V gene data show CDR1 as SNHLY and CDR2 as FYNNEI. The CDR3 has 13 residues. V lost 4 bases and J 6 bases, leaving 12 bases between the germline ends. The CDR3 DNA sequence: TGTGCCAGCAGTGGGGCTCTGGTTAATGGCTACACCTTC. Its translation: CASSGALVNGYTF. Using reference TRBV2 and TRBJ1-2 for the parts outside the CDR3, the full variable domain is EPEVTQTPSHQVTQMGQEVILRCVPISNHLYFYWYRQILGQKVEFLVSFYNNEISEKSEIFDDQFSVERPDGSNFTLKIRSTKLEDSAMYFCASSGALVNGYTFGSGTRLTVV.

In the case of this clonotype: Likely a read error: the CDR3 ends without its conserved phenylalanine or tryptophan. The CDR3 is CSARGIETQYL. CDR3 nucleotides: TGCAGTGCTAGAGGGATAGAGACCCAGTACCTC. V gene TRBV20-1 combines with J gene TRBJ2-5, with D hard to call. The CDR3 sequence is 11 residues long. Trimming shortened V by 1 base and J by 4 bases, and 4 bases separated the two germline ends. Germline values: CDR1 DFQATT, CDR2 SNEGSKA (reference sequence).

This clonotype was seen repeatedly, ten times or more. The chain employs TRBV28 and TRBJ1-5; 7 positions agree with TRBD1. The CDR3 loop spans 15 amino acids. J lost 6 bases, V lost 7 bases, and 12 bases had no gene match. Germline V gene lookup returns CDR1 MDHEN and CDR2 SYDVKM. The CDR3 sequence is CASTEGARGSQPQHF. In DNA, the CDR3 is TGTGCCAGCACAGAGGGGGCGAGAGGGAGTCAGCCCCAGCATTTT.

This chain uses TRBV4-1 with TRBJ1-2; D is uncertain. This CDR3 has 14 residues. CDR1 and CDR2 (germline): MGHRA, YSYEKL. Trimming pared 4 bases from V and 4 bases from J, leaving 13 bases between. This chain's CDR3 is CASSRAIEVYGYTF. The CDR3 coding sequence is TGCGCCAGCAGCCGGGCTATAGAGGTCTATGGCTACACCTTC.

This clonotype has just a few counts. This chain links TRBV3-1 with TRBJ1-5; no definite D call. The CDR3 runs 14 residues. CDR1 and CDR2 from the germline V gene are LGHDT and YNNKEL (reference sequence). V lost 3 bases to trimming and J lost 4 bases, with 10 bases between them. The CDR3 sequence is CASSQGRLNQPQHF. In DNA, the CDR3 is TGTGCCAGCAGCCAGGGCAGGCTAAATCAGCCCCAGCATTTT.

This clonotype was counted ten times or more. The chain recombines TRBV2 with TRBJ1-4; D ambiguous. The CDR3 spans 13 residues. Trimming pared 8 bases from V and 8 bases from J, leaving 15 bases between. Germline V lookup: CDR1 SNHLY, CDR2 FYNNEI. CDR3 in DNA: TGTGCCAGCGGACGGGGAAAATTGGAAAAACTGTTTTTT. Its translation: CASGRGKLEKLFF.

The CDR3 protein is CASSTRDSLNYGYTF. In nucleotides, the CDR3 is TGTGCCAGTAGTACACGGGACAGTCTAAACTATGGCTACACCTTC. The genes are TRBV19 and TRBJ1-2, with 7 bases identical to TRBD1. This CDR3 has 15 residues. With V trimmed by 4 bases and J by 2 bases, 7 bases remained unmatched. Germline CDR1 reads LNHDA; CDR2 reads SQIVND (reference sequence).

The chain employs TRBV4-3 and TRBJ1-4; 7 bases match TRBD1. Germline-derived CDR1 and CDR2 are LGHNA and YSLEER. CDR3 length equals 14 residues. Trimming at V came to 0 bases and at J to 7 bases, leaving 2 bases not matched to a gene. The CDR3 sequence is CASSQDHRGEKLFF. The CDR3 bases are TGCGCCAGCAGCCAAGACCACAGGGGTGAAAAACTGTTTTTT.

This clonotype turned up a few times. This chain joins TRBV2 and TRBJ2-2; the D gene is possibly TRBD2 (5 bases). V lost 4 bases and J 5 bases, leaving 8 bases between the germline ends. Looked up from germline, CDR1 is SNHLY and CDR2 is FYNNEI. The CDR3 totals 13 residues. CDR3 bases: TGTGCCAGCAGTGCCACTAGAACCGGGGAGCTGTTTTTT. Protein: CASSATRTGELFF.

In regard to this clonotype: A junction end diverges from the germline sequence, so it may reflect a read error. The chain uses TRBV7-2 and TRBJ2-3; D uncertain. CDR3 length: 14 amino acids. CDR1 and CDR2 (germline): SGHTA, FQGNSA. The CDR3 DNA is TGTGCCAGCAGCTTAGATCGCGGCACAGATATGCAGTATTTT. It codes for CASSLDRGTDMQYF. The full variable domain, in which reference TRBV7-2 and TRBJ2-3 provide the parts outside the CDR3, is GAGVSQSPSNKVTEKGKDVELRCDPISGHTALYWYRQSLGQGLEFLIYFQGNSAPDKSGLPSDRFSAERTGGSVSTLTIQRTQQEDSAVYLCASSLDRGTDMQYFGPGTRLTVL.

This clonotype was seen more than once but under ten times. The chain carries TRBV7-9 and TRBJ2-5, with D tentatively TRBD2 (6 bases). Germline CDR1 and CDR2: SEHNR and FQNEAQ (reference sequence). Trimming left V 3 bases short and J 0 bases short, with 17 bases between. CDR3 size: 17 residues. The CDR3 reads CASSFTPGTAYQETQYF. CDR3 nucleotides: TGTGCCAGCAGCTTTACACCCGGGACTGCGTACCAAGAGACCCAGTACTTC.

V is TRBV5-1 and J is TRBJ2-2; D may be TRBD1 or TRBD2 (5 bases each). The CDR3 loop spans 16 amino acids. Germline CDR1 reads SGHRS; CDR2 reads YFSETQ. V was pared by 4 bases and J by 0 bases, with 13 bases between. For the CDR3, the DNA is TGCGCCAGCAGCAAGCAGACAGCGGCGAACACCGGGGAGCTGTTTTTT. It codes for CASSKQTAANTGELFF.

This clonotype came up a few times. The V and J genes are TRBV7-2 and TRBJ2-3; TRBD2 aligns across 10 bases. The CDR3 contains 14 residues. From germline, CDR1 is SGHTA and CDR2 FQGNSA. The V and J ends lost 5 bases and 6 bases, in that order; junction bases with no gene match: 5. The chain's CDR3 is CASSLSGRIDTQYF. The CDR3 DNA reads TGTGCCAGCAGCCTTAGCGGGAGGATTGATACGCAGTATTTT.